These 30 T cell receptor beta chains came from one sample sequenced in a study of cytomegalovirus exposure and HLA in healthy donors. 13 Jbeta primers and 60 Vbeta primers were used for the PCR. This table comes from immunoSEQ multiplex PCR, and its TCRdb copy is limited to in-frame clones, with some not included. The sample records under 140,000 clones, over 60% being singletons. The sequencing input was PBMCs. The receptors were sampled from a woman aged 55-70 years in good health and CMV-seropositive.

The chain uses TRBV6-6 and TRBJ2-5, with 9 bases aligning to TRBD2. The closer fit of TRBJ2-7 to the DNA end suggests the J call may be wrong. CDR3 length: 13 residues. Germline assignment: CDR1 MNHNY and CDR2 SVGAGI (reference sequence). The DNA of the CDR3 is TGTGCCAGCAGTTTCGCGGGAGGGGACGAGCAGTACTTC. Translated, it gives CASSFAGGDEQYF.

The chain has TRBV9 and TRBJ2-3, with 8 bases lining up with TRBD2. CDR3 length: 16 amino acids. In germline, CDR1 is SGDLS, CDR2 YYNGEE. Trimming removed 1 base from V and 2 bases from J; junction bases left unmatched: 6. The CDR3 here is CASSVLSGGYTDTQYF. CDR3 DNA: TGTGCCAGCAGCGTATTGTCGGGAGGGTACACAGATACGCAGTATTTT.

Points on this clone: At one of its ends the junction is not consistent with the germline gene, which may arise from a read error. Other DNA sequences within the sample encode an identical CDR3. The V gene is TRBV27, the J gene TRBJ2-1, with a tentative D call TRBD1 (6 bases). The CDR3 consists of 17 residues. Germline V gives CDR1 MNHEY, CDR2 SMNVEV (reference sequence). The chain's CDR3 is CASSFKNERTVRIEQFF. The CDR3 nucleotides are TGTGCTAGCAGTTTTAAAAACGAGAGGACAGTCCGAATTGAGCAGTTCTTC.

CDR3 sequence (DNA): TGTGCCATCAGTGATCGGCCTAGCGGGGGATCTGAGCAGTTCTTC. This codes for CAISDRPSGGSEQFF. The chain is built from TRBV10-3 and TRBJ2-1, with 10 bases that match TRBD2. Germline V gene lookup returns CDR1 ENHRY and CDR2 SYGVKD. The CDR3 runs to 15 residues. The J segment lost 9 bases and the V segment lost 3 bases, leaving 8 bases of the junction unmatched.

The sample holds a few counts of this clone. This chain connects TRBV5-1 to TRBJ1-1, with 7 bases lining up with TRBD1. The CDR3 spans 14 residues. V lost 3 bases to trimming and J lost 5 bases; unmatched junction nucleotides: 7. Germline CDR1 SGHRS, CDR2 YFSETQ. The chain's CDR3 is CASSWRQGGTEAFF. In DNA form, the CDR3 reads TGCGCCAGCAGCTGGAGACAGGGTGGTACTGAAGCTTTCTTT.

The chain links TRBV10-3 to TRBJ1-3, with no clear D. CDR1 and CDR2 (germline): ENHRY, SYGVKD. The V end was cut by 7 bases, the J end by 2 bases, with 12 bases between. CDR3 length equals 14 residues. CDR3 region: CAITSAPAGNTIYF. As DNA, the CDR3 is TGTGCCATCACCTCCGCGCCCGCTGGAAACACCATATATTTT.

The rearrangement joins TRBV18 to TRBJ2-2; D perhaps matches TRBD1 (5 bases). This CDR3 region has 13 residues. Trimming left V 4 bases short and J 6 bases short, with 9 bases between. The germline V gene encodes CDR1 KGHSH and CDR2 LQKENI. CDR3 loop: CASSRGDPGELFF. The CDR3 bases are TGTGCCAGCTCACGGGGCGATCCCGGGGAGCTGTTTTTT.

This clone was seen only once. CDR3 sequence: CASTLGGSYGYTF. CDR3 sequence (DNA): TGTGCCAGCACTCTCGGGGGGAGCTATGGCTACACCTTC. The J gene is TRBJ1-2, the V gene TRBV28; D might be TRBD1 (5 bases). The CDR3 loop spans 13 amino acids. Germline V gives CDR1 MDHEN, CDR2 SYDVKM. With 7 bases removed from V and 4 bases from J, the gap between germline ends came to 13 bases.

The CDR3: CASSQDLGDRGVYEQFF. For the CDR3, the DNA is TGTGCCAGCAGCCAAGATTTAGGGGACAGGGGCGTCTATGAGCAGTTCTTC. J is TRBJ2-1 and V is TRBV14; 10 bases fit TRBD1. This CDR3 region has 17 residues. V trimming: 0 bases; J trimming: 8 bases; junction bases outside the gene matches: 10. CDR1 SGHDN and CDR2 FVKESK come from the germline V gene.

This clone showed up just once. The chain recombines TRBV7-3 with TRBJ2-2; D ambiguous. Per the germline V gene, CDR1 is SGHTA and CDR2 is FQGTGA. Trimming took 5 bases from V and 2 from J, leaving 6 bases between them. The CDR3 has 13 residues. The CDR3 protein is CASSQTNTGELFF. CDR3 bases: TGTGCCAGCAGCCAAACTAACACCGGGGAGCTGTTTTTT.

This clone was seen a handful of times. No conserved phenylalanine or tryptophan is present at the end of the CDR3, so a read error is the likely explanation. Because the CDR3's place on the DNA is in doubt, the DNA is left out and the CDR3 is given as listed by TCRdb. This chain's CDR3 is CASSSQGAPL. The chain employs TRBV7-9 and TRBJ1-1; TRBD1 is the table's D call, not checked against the DNA. Germline lookup yields CDR1 SEHNR and CDR2 FQNEAQ (reference sequence). The CDR3 is 10 amino acids long, termini counted.

The chain carries TRBV7-9 and TRBJ2-3, with TRBD2 identical over 7 bases. Germline CDR1 reads SEHNR; CDR2 reads FQNEAQ (reference sequence). Trimming took 2 bases from V and 2 from J; bases not matched to a gene: 7. This CDR3 has 16 amino acids. The CDR3 bases are TGTGCCAGCAGCTTAACCCGGGACTACCCCACAGATACGCAGTATTTT. It is translated as CASSLTRDYPTDTQYF.

This rearrangement joins TRBV19 to TRBJ1-2; the D gene is possibly TRBD1 (5 bases). V lost 7 bases, J lost 2 bases, and 8 bases lay in between. The length of the CDR3 is 12 residues. CDR1 and CDR2 from the germline V gene are LNHDA and SQIVND (reference sequence). The CDR3 protein is CASNRRNYGYTF. The CDR3 DNA reads TGTGCCAGTAACAGGAGAAACTATGGCTACACCTTC.

The chain recombines TRBV19 with TRBJ2-3; 8 positions match TRBD1. Germline V CDR1 and CDR2: LNHDA, SQIVND (reference sequence). There are 16 residues in the CDR3. J was trimmed by 3 bases and V by 2 bases; bases with no gene match: 7. This CDR3 is CASSILSGQGTDTQYF. The CDR3 DNA follows: TGTGCCAGTAGTATACTATCCGGACAGGGAACAGATACGCAGTATTTT.

The chain couples TRBV5-4 to TRBJ2-7; D possibly corresponds to TRBD1 (5 bases). The CDR3 runs to 12 residues. V was cut by 2 bases and J by 6 bases, with 9 bases left in between. Germline CDR1 SGHNT, CDR2 YYREEE (reference sequence). CDR3 DNA: TGTGCCAGCAGCTTTATTCAGGGCGAGCAGTACTTC. Translating it yields CASSFIQGEQYF.

The chain is built from TRBV6-1 and TRBJ2-5; TRBD2 might be the D (5 bases). The V gene's germline CDR1 is MNHNS and CDR2 SASEGT. This CDR3 contains 13 residues. Trimming took 8 bases from V and 5 from J, leaving 15 bases between them. The CDR3 region has the DNA TGTGCCAGCCACCAGCGGCCCCAGGAGACCCAGTACTTC. Translating gives CASHQRPQETQYF.

This chain joins TRBV4-1 and TRBJ2-7; 9 positions match TRBD2. J was trimmed by 0 bases and V by 4 bases; bases with no gene match: 4. This CDR3 has 15 residues. The germline CDR1 and CDR2 sequences are MGHRA and YSYEKL. The CDR3 nucleotides read TGCGCCAGCAGCCGAGGACTAGCGCTCTCCTACGAGCAGTACTTC. Translated: CASSRGLALSYEQYF.

The V and J genes are TRBV5-4 and TRBJ2-5, with 8 bases aligning to TRBD2. Germline loops: CDR1 SGHNT, CDR2 YYREEE (reference sequence). V dropped 4 bases and J dropped 5; count of bases not matched to a gene: 7. This CDR3 spans 14 amino acids. The CDR3 DNA reads TGTGCCAGCAGCCCTGGACTAGCCTCTGAGACCCAGTACTTC. As protein: CASSPGLASETQYF.

The chain couples TRBV29-1 to TRBJ1-1, with D perhaps matching TRBD1 (6 bases). The CDR3 contains 13 residues. Germline CDR1 is SQVTM and CDR2 is ANQGSEA. V lost 3 bases and J 6 bases, leaving 14 bases between the germline ends. In DNA, the CDR3 is TGCAGCGTTGAGGCAGGGGTTAATGCTGAAGCTTTCTTT. This translates into CSVEAGVNAEAFF.

This clone was counted only a few times. This chain links TRBV27 with TRBJ2-7; D perhaps matches TRBD1 (5 bases). Trimming left V 2 bases short and J 6 bases short, with 14 bases between. The CDR3 is made up of 14 amino acids. CDR1 is MNHEY, CDR2 SMNVEV, per germline (reference sequence). CDR3 loop: CASSLTSRVGEQYF. DNA of the CDR3: TGTGCCAGCAGTTTAACCTCCAGGGTCGGCGAGCAGTACTTC.

This clone appeared a single time. This chain joins TRBV7-9 and TRBJ2-5, with D perhaps matching TRBD1 (6 bases). Trimming took off 4 bases at V and 5 bases at J, with 17 bases between the two ends. CDR1 SEHNR and CDR2 FQNEAQ come from the germline V gene (reference sequence). The CDR3 has 15 residues. CDR3 sequence (DNA): TGTGCCAGCAGCTACGGTTTGGGGGCCACCGAGACCCAGTACTTC. Translating it yields CASSYGLGATETQYF.

The genes are TRBV18 and TRBJ2-5, with TRBD1 matching 7 bases. The CDR3 is made up of 13 amino acids. CDR1 is KGHSH, CDR2 LQKENI, per germline. V lost 5 bases and J lost 5; bases outside the gene matches: 5. The CDR3 nucleotides read TGTGCCAGCTCAACAGGGGTAGGGGAGACCCAGTACTTC. Translated: CASSTGVGETQYF.

The chain carries TRBV6-1 and TRBJ1-5, with 9 bases that match TRBD1. This CDR3 region has 14 residues. Germline CDR1 MNHNS, CDR2 SASEGT. With 5 bases clipped from V and 5 bases from J, the junction kept 4 bases outside the gene matches. The CDR3 loop reads CASSRRDRDQPQHF. The CDR3 nucleotides are TGTGCCAGCAGTCGAAGGGACAGGGATCAGCCCCAGCATTTT.

This clone has just one count. The chain combines TRBV4-2 with TRBJ2-1, with 11 bases lining up with TRBD2. The V and J ends lost 4 bases and 9 bases, in that order; junction bases with no gene match: 8. The CDR3 runs 15 residues. Germline loops: CDR1 LGHNA, CDR2 YNFKEQ. CDR3 sequence: CASSLTSGKWIEQFF. In DNA, the CDR3 is TGTGCCAGCAGCCTGACTAGCGGGAAGTGGATTGAGCAGTTCTTC.

This CDR3 is CASSRWTGGNTEAFF. The CDR3 region has the DNA TGTGCCAGCAGCCGATGGACAGGGGGGAACACTGAAGCTTTCTTT. The chain has TRBV5-4 and TRBJ1-1, with 10 positions matching TRBD1. The germline CDR1 and CDR2 sequences are SGHNT and YYREEE (reference sequence). J gave up 1 base and V 4 bases, and 4 bases lay outside the gene matches. The CDR3 consists of 15 residues.

The chain employs TRBV18 and TRBJ2-1; D perhaps matches TRBD2 (6 bases). Germline V gene data show CDR1 as KGHSH and CDR2 as LQKENI. V shed 6 bases and J shed 4 bases, with 7 bases lying between them. The CDR3 has 12 amino acids. CDR3 bases: TGTGCCAGCTCGGCGGGGTACAATGAGCAGTTCTTC. It yields the protein CASSAGYNEQFF.

The CDR3 region has the DNA TGTGCCAGCAGCCCAGACAGGTTATTAAACTATGGCTACACCTTC. Protein sequence: CASSPDRLLNYGYTF. The chain combines TRBV28 with TRBJ1-2; weak D call: TRBD1 (6 bases). The germline V gene encodes CDR1 MDHEN and CDR2 SYDVKM. Trimming pared 6 bases from V and 2 bases from J, leaving 16 bases between. The CDR3 sequence is 15 residues long.

This CDR3 is CASSEGQHYGYTF. For the CDR3, the DNA is TGTGCCAGCAGTGAAGGACAGCACTATGGCTACACCTTC. This chain uses TRBV2 with TRBJ1-2, with D tentatively TRBD1 (5 bases). The CDR3 contains 13 residues. Germline CDR1 reads SNHLY; CDR2 reads FYNNEI. Trimming pared 1 base from V and 3 bases from J, leaving 6 bases between. The full variable domain, in which reference TRBV2 and TRBJ1-2 provide the parts outside the CDR3, is EPEVTQTPSHQVTQMGQEVILRCVPISNHLYFYWYRQILGQKVEFLVSFYNNEISEKSEIFDDQFSVERPDGSNFTLKIRSTKLEDSAMYFCASSEGQHYGYTFGSGTRLTVV.

In regard to this clone: An end of the junction differs from the germline gene, which may be a read error. This chain connects TRBV4-1 to TRBJ2-7; 10 positions match TRBD1. Germline CDR1 MGHRA, CDR2 YSYEKL. This CDR3 contains 14 residues. The CDR3 protein is CASSQRQGAGERYF. The CDR3 coding sequence is TGCGCCAGCAGCCAAAGACAGGGGGCGGGCGAGCGGTACTTC.

This clone was observed a single time. This chain uses TRBV2 with TRBJ1-1; D perhaps matches TRBD1 (5 bases). Trimming left V 7 bases short and J 1 base short, with 10 bases between. Germline V gene data show CDR1 as SNHLY and CDR2 as FYNNEI. The CDR3 contains 13 residues. The CDR3: CASTVDRNTEAFF. The DNA of the CDR3 is TGTGCCAGCACTGTCGACAGGAACACTGAAGCTTTCTTT.